The present entry profiles one T cell receptor beta chain with its context. The sample originates from a study of cytomegalovirus exposure and HLA in healthy donors. V dropped 7 bases and J dropped 4 bases, with 13 bases sitting between them. Germline CDR1 reads SGHNT; CDR2 reads YENEEA. This CDR3 region has 14 residues. PCR used 60 Vbeta primers and 13 Jbeta primers. Generated by immunoSEQ multiplex PCR, the TCRdb table keeps only in-frame clones and is missing some. The data contain roughly 170,000 clones, less than 85% of them seen just once; the ten biggest clones take up about 0.63%. The sequence came from a boy between 10 and 17 years old in good health and CMV-seronegative. The chain joins TRBV11-3 to TRBJ2-2; the D gene is possibly TRBD2 (5 bases). The sequencing input was PBMCs. This CDR3 reads CASNPGSGTGELFF. CDR3 in DNA: TGTGCCAGCAACCCGGGATCGGGCACCGGGGAGCTGTTTTTT.